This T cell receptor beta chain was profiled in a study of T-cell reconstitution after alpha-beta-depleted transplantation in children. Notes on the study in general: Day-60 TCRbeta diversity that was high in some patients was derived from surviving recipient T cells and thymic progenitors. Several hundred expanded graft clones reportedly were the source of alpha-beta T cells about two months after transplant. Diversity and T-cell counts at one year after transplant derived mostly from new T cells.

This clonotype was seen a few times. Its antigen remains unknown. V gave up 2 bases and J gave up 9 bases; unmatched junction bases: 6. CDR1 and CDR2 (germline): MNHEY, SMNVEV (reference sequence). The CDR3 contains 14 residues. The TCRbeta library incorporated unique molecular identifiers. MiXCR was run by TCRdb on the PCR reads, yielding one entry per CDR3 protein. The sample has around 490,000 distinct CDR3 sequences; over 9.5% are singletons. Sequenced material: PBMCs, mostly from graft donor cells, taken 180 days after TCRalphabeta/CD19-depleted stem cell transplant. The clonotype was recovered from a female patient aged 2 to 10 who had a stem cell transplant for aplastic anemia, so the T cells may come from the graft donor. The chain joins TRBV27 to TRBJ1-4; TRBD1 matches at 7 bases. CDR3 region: CASSLGDSHQKLFF. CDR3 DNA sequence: TGTGCCAGCAGTTTAGGGGACAGCCATCAAAAACTGTTTTTT. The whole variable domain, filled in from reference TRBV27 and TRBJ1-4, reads EAQVTQNPRYLITVTGKKLTVTCSQNMNHEYMSWYRQDPGLGLRQIYYSMNVEVTDKGDVPEGYKVSRKEKRNFPLILESPSPNQTSLYFCASSLGDSHQKLFFGSGTQLSVL.